This is a list of T cell receptor beta chains from one sample in a study of control samples from healthy donors and cancer patients. Assay: immunoSEQ multiplex PCR; the TCRdb copy retains only in-frame clones and omits some. The table includes more than 100,000 clones, roughly 90% detected once. The sample taken for sequencing was PBMCs. The source is a man over 45 with head and neck cancer. The CDR3 runs from the conserved cysteine through the conserved F or W. The D gene is left open where the match is weak. Only part of the rows carry a size: once, few, many, or a class if the clone is expanded.

d_call	v_call	j_call	clone_size	cdr3_aa	cdr3_nt
.	TRBV4-1	TRBJ2-5	.	CASSLGINQETQYF	TGCGCCAGCAGCCTCGGGATAAACCAAGAGACCCAGTACTTC
.	TRBV11-2	TRBJ2-1	.	CASSFGGANYNEQFF	TGTGCCAGCAGCTTCGGCGGGGCCAACTACAATGAGCAGTTCTTC
.	TRBV11-2	TRBJ1-2	.	CASSPGESDRYGYTF	TGTGCCAGCAGCCCCGGGGAATCGGACCGCTATGGCTACACCTTC
.	TRBV27	TRBJ2-1	.	CASSRTRLGSSYNEQFF	TGTGCCAGCAGTCGCACCCGGTTGGGAAGCTCCTACAATGAGCAGTTCTTC
.	TRBV5-1	TRBJ2-7	.	CASSFGDGTYEQYF	TGCGCCAGCAGCTTTGGGGACGGAACCTACGAGCAGTACTTC
.	TRBV3-1/TRBV3-2	TRBJ2-7	.	CASTLSTASYEQYF	TGTGCCAGCACTTTATCGACAGCCTCCTACGAGCAGTACTTC
TRBD1	TRBV24-1	TRBJ2-1	.	CATSVRTGYNEQFF	TGTGCCACCAGTGTTAGGACAGGGTACAATGAGCAGTTCTTC
TRBD1	TRBV6-4	TRBJ1-2	once	CASSDSTGQGAFFNGYTF	TGTGCCAGCAGTGACTCTACGGGACAGGGGGCTTTCTTCAACGGCTACACCTTC
TRBD2	TRBV7-2	TRBJ2-2	.	CASTPPGLEAGELFF	TGTGCCAGCACCCCACCGGGACTAGAGGCCGGGGAGCTGTTTTTT
TRBD1	TRBV4-1	TRBJ2-1	.	CASSQEPGRGPDEQFF	TGCGCCAGCAGCCAAGAGCCCGGTAGGGGGCCCGATGAGCAGTTCTTC
TRBD2	TRBV7-2	TRBJ2-3	.	CASSRDYQRTDTQYF	TGTGCCAGCAGTCGGGACTACCAGCGCACAGATACGCAGTATTTT